These T cell receptor beta chains were read from a single sample in a study of blood T cell repertoires in COVID-19. Sequencing used immunoSEQ multiplex PCR; TCRdb keeps in-frame clones, though not all of them. The sample contains about 330,000 clones, about 82% of which appear only once. Sequenced: peripheral blood. The receptors here all came from a woman in her fifties or sixties with acute or convalescent COVID-19. The CDR3 runs from the conserved cysteine through the conserved F or W. D genes are given only for firm matches. Clone size is shown for a subset of rows, as once, few, many or a class of expanded clone.

>TRBJ2-7|TRBV7-9|TRBD2|NA
TGTGCCAGCAGCCCGGCGGGGGGGGCCTACGAGCAGTACTTC
CASSPAGGAYEQYF
>TRBJ2-7|TRBV5-1|NA|NA
TGCGCCAGCAGCCTTCAGACAGGCGCTTCCTACGAGCAGTACTTC
CASSLQTGASYEQYF
>TRBJ2-2|TRBV5-1|NA|NA
TGCGCCAGCACCCGGACAGATTACACCGGGGAGCTGTTTTTT
CASTRTDYTGELFF
>TRBJ2-7|TRBV9|NA|NA
TGTGCCAGCAGCGCCCGCACAGGGCCCGAACAGTACTTC
CASSARTGPEQYF
>TRBJ2-1|TRBV9|NA|NA
TGTGCCAGCAGCCCACCCAGCGGAAGCTCCTACAATGAGCAGTTCTTC
CASSPPSGSSYNEQFF
>TRBJ2-5|TRBV28|NA|NA
TGTGCCAGCAGTCGGGCGCGGGTTCGGTTGGGAGAGACCCAGTACTTC
CASSRARVRLGETQYF
>TRBJ2-1|TRBV7-6|NA|NA
TGTGCCAGCAGCTTAGCACAGGGGGGGAGGGCCAGTGAGCAGTTCTTC
CASSLAQGGRASEQFF
>TRBJ2-7|TRBV7-2|NA|NA
TGTGCCAGCAGCTTAGCCCTAGCAGCCGAGCAGTACTTC
CASSLALAAEQYF
>TRBJ1-4|TRBV28|TRBD1|NA
TGTGCCAGCAGAAGACAGGGGGCTTTGACTAATGAAAAACTGTTTTTT
CASRRQGALTNEKLFF
>TRBJ2-6|TRBV27|NA|NA
TGTGCCAGCAGAACACAGGGCTCTGGGGCCAACGTCCTGACTTTC
CASRTQGSGANVLTF
>TRBJ1-2|TRBV21-1|NA|few
TGTGCCAGCAGCAAAGTAGGGGGTGCGGTAGCTAACTATGGCTACACCTTC
CASSKVGGAVANYGYTF
>TRBJ2-1|TRBV11-2|NA|NA
TGTGCCAGCAGCTTAAGCTATGAGCAGTTCTTC
CASSLSYEQFF
>TRBJ2-1|TRBV7-9|TRBD2|NA
TGTGCCAGCAGCCCATCGAGACTAGCACTTTACAATGAGCAGTTCTTC
CASSPSRLALYNEQFF
>TRBJ1-1|TRBV12-3/TRBV12-4|TRBD1|NA
TGTGCCAGCAGTCTGACAGGGATAGGATCTTTCTTT
CASSLTGIGSFF
>TRBJ1-1|TRBV7-3|TRBD1|NA
TGTGCCAGCCGGGACAGTAACACTGAAGCTTTCTTT
CASRDSNTEAFF
>TRBJ2-3|TRBV7-3|TRBD2|NA
TGTGCCAGCAGTAACGGACTAGCGGGGACAGATACGCAGTATTTT
CASSNGLAGTDTQYF
>TRBJ2-3|TRBV7-3|NA|NA
TGTGCCAGCAGCTTGACACTTAATATTCTCACAGATACGCAGTATTTT
CASSLTLNILTDTQYF
>TRBJ2-1|TRBV11-3|TRBD1|NA
TGTGCCAGCAGCCTGACAGGGGGGGGATACAATGAGCAGTTCTTC
CASSLTGGGYNEQFF
>TRBJ1-5|TRBV4-2|NA|NA
TGTGCCAGCTTAACCAAAAGGAAGACTAGGAGCAATCAGCCCCAGCATTTT
CASLTKRKTRSNQPQHF
>TRBJ1-4|TRBV27|TRBD1|NA
TGTGCCAGCAGTCGACAGGGGGCAGGAGAAAAACTGTTTTTT
CASSRQGAGEKLFF
>TRBJ1-4|TRBV15|NA|NA
TGTGCCACCAGTCGCGGCGGCGCAGGGGAAAAACTGTTTTTT
CATSRGGAGEKLFF
>TRBJ2-1|TRBV18|NA|NA
TGTGCCAGCTCACCCCAGGGGGGACATGAGCAGTTCTTC
CASSPQGGHEQFF
>TRBJ2-5|TRBV4-2|TRBD2|once
TGTGCCAGCAGCCCCCGGACTAGCGGAGGAGTGGAGACCCAGTACTTC
CASSPRTSGGVETQYF
>TRBJ1-3|TRBV3-1/TRBV3-2|NA|NA
TGTGCCAGCAGCCTTCGACAGTCCCGCTCTGGAAACACCATATATTTT
CASSLRQSRSGNTIYF
>TRBJ1-5|TRBV28|NA|NA
TGTGCCAGCAGTGCAGGTCCATTTGCCCAGCATTTT
CASSAGPFAQHF
>TRBJ2-7|TRBV5-6|TRBD2|NA
TGTGCCAGCAGCCCCGCGCCGGGACTAGCAGGCTACGAGCAGTACTTC
CASSPAPGLAGYEQYF
>TRBJ2-3|TRBV7-3|NA|NA
TGTGCCAGCAGCTTGCAGCGAAGCACAGATACGCAGTATTTT
CASSLQRSTDTQYF
>TRBJ2-5|TRBV30|NA|once
TGTGCCTGGTTACTGGTCAACCAAGAGACCCAGTACTTC
CAWLLVNQETQYF
>TRBJ1-6|TRBV28|TRBD1|NA
TGTGCCAGCAGGCGACAGGGAAATTCACCCCTCCACTTT
CASRRQGNSPLHF
>TRBJ2-1|TRBV3-1/TRBV3-2|TRBD2|NA
TGTGCCAGCAGCCAGGGACTAGCGGGAGATGAGCAGTTCTTC
CASSQGLAGDEQFF
>TRBJ1-2|TRBV3-1/TRBV3-2|NA|NA
TGTGCCAGCAGCCAAGACAACCAGGGTCTAGGGGGCTACACCTTC
CASSQDNQGLGGYTF
>TRBJ2-5|TRBV28|NA|NA
TGTGCCAGCAGGGTGAGCGGTGAGACCCAGTACTTC
CASRVSGETQYF
>TRBJ1-2|TRBV30|TRBD1|once
TGTGCCTGGAGTTCAAGGGGGCTCGGCTATGGCTACACCTTC
CAWSSRGLGYGYTF
>TRBJ1-3|TRBV6-1|NA|NA
TGTGCCAGCAGTCTTCAGGGGCCTGGAAACACCATATATTTT
CASSLQGPGNTIYF
>TRBJ2-7|TRBV4-3|TRBD2|few
TGCGCCAGCAGCCAAGTCCGGGAGGCCTACGAGCAGTACTTC
CASSQVREAYEQYF
>TRBJ1-1|TRBV18|NA|NA
TGTGCCAGCTCACCACCGGGACGGGGGACTGAAGCTTTCTTT
CASSPPGRGTEAFF
>TRBJ1-4|TRBV27|NA|NA
TGTGCCAGCAGTACGAGGGGGTGGGCTAATGAAAAACTGTTTTTT
CASSTRGWANEKLFF
>TRBJ2-7|TRBV10-1|NA|NA
TGCGCCAGCAGTGTCACAGGATATACGGGCGAGCAGTACTTC
CASSVTGYTGEQYF
>TRBJ2-1|TRBV6-2/TRBV6-3|TRBD2|NA
TGTGCCAGCAGTTATACGGCCCGGGGGTCCAGCGGGAGGAAATCCTACAATGAGCAGTTCTTC
CASSYTARGSSGRKSYNEQFF
>TRBJ2-1|TRBV10-3|TRBD2|NA
TGTGCCATGGGACTAGCTTACAATGAGCAGTTCTTC
CAMGLAYNEQFF
>TRBJ2-6|TRBV28|NA|NA
TGTGCCAGCAGTTCAACACACTCTGGGGCCAACGTCCTGACTTTC
CASSSTHSGANVLTF
>TRBJ1-1|TRBV27|NA|NA
TGTGCCAGCAGTGCCACGGGTAACACTGAAGCTTTCTTT
CASSATGNTEAFF
>TRBJ2-5|TRBV7-9|TRBD1|NA
TGTGCCAGCAGCTTAAGGACAGGTCAAGAGACCCAGTACTTC
CASSLRTGQETQYF